This T cell receptor (beta chain) comes out of a study of blood T cell repertoires in COVID-19. This CDR3 has 14 residues. V lost 3 bases to trimming and J lost 11 bases, with 19 bases between them. Germline V gene sequence: CDR1 SNHLY, CDR2 FYNNEI. The table came from immunoSEQ multiplex PCR; TCRdb's copy has only in-frame clones and leaves some out. Here the sample spans some 59,000 clones, around 77% being singletons. Material for sequencing was peripheral blood. This receptor was obtained from a man of 80 years or more with active or convalescent COVID-19. The V and J genes are TRBV2 and TRBJ1-1; TRBD1 might be the D (6 bases). The CDR3 region has the DNA TGTGCCAGCAGTGATGGACAGACATCGTGGGGGGCTTTCTTT. Translated: CASSDGQTSWGAFF.